The clone carrying this T cell receptor (beta chain) was picked up a small number of times. The source of the sample is a study of identical twins. V was pared by 5 bases and J by 7 bases, with 18 bases between. The CDR3 extends over 15 amino acids. Germline assignment: CDR1 MNHEY and CDR2 SVGEGT. Using its own MiXCR run on the 5' RACE reads, TCRdb lists one record per CDR3 protein. Of approximately 600,000 distinct CDR3 sequences in the sample, nearly 10% were seen once. These records were also assigned to another study, of yellow fever vaccine responses in identical twins.

The V gene is TRBV6-2 or TRBV6-3, the J gene TRBJ2-1, with D possibly matching TRBD1 (5 bases). This TCR was sampled from a woman aged 18 to 35 in good health. What was sequenced was PBMCs. The CDR3 protein is CASSHDSRILNEQFF. The CDR3 DNA follows: TGTGCCAGCAGTCACGACAGCCGGATTTTAAATGAGCAGTTCTTC.